The 4 T cell receptor beta chains listed next were all sequenced from one sample in a study of CD8 T cells in ankylosing spondylitis. Findings and caveats of the study: A TCR beta motif made of fewer than ten highly homologous variants seemed typical of ankylosing spondylitis blood.

TCRdb re-analysed the 5' RACE reads in MiXCR, keeping a single row per CDR3 protein. The sample holds fewer than 450,000 distinct CDR3 sequences, roughly 18% seen once. Their specific antigens are unknown. The source material was blood, either unsorted or a sorted T cell fraction (not recorded which). These receptors originate from a male donor with ankylosing spondylitis.

The chain joins TRBV24-1 to TRBJ2-1, with 15 positions matching TRBD2. Germline assignment: CDR1 KGHDR and CDR2 SFDVKD. The CDR3 has 17 amino acids. V shed 4 bases, J shed 9 bases, and the junction held 9 bases outside the gene matches. The CDR3 region has the DNA TGTGCCACCAGTGACCAAAATGGACTAGCGGGAGGGGGTGAGCAGTTCTTC. This gives the protein CATSDQNGLAGGGEQFF.

The rearrangement joins TRBV2 to TRBJ2-5, with TRBD2 matching over 10 bases. Germline V gene lookup returns CDR1 SNHLY and CDR2 FYNNEI. The V and J ends lost 5 bases and 5 bases, in that order; junction bases with no gene match: 8. The CDR3 totals 15 residues. The CDR3: CASSHRTSGMETQYF. In DNA, the CDR3 is TGTGCCAGCAGTCACCGGACTAGCGGCATGGAGACCCAGTACTTC.

The rearrangement uses TRBV28 and TRBJ2-2; a possible D gene is TRBD2 (6 bases). Trimming removed 7 bases from V and 3 bases from J, with 15 bases in between. The CDR3 loop spans 15 amino acids. CDR1 MDHEN and CDR2 SYDVKM come from the germline V gene. The CDR3 DNA is TGTGCCAGCAATCGTTTCGGAGGGTACACCGGGGAGCTGTTTTTT. Its translation is CASNRFGGYTGELFF. Full variable domain (missing parts from reference TRBV28 and TRBJ2-2): DVKVTQSSRYLVKRTGEKVFLECVQDMDHENMFWYRQDPGLGLRLIYFSYDVKMKEKGDIPEGYSVSREKKERFSLILESASTNQTSMYLCASNRFGGYTGELFFGEGSRLTVL.

The chain is built from TRBV20-1 and TRBJ2-7; D gene uncertain. The CDR3 is made up of 11 amino acids. V lost 2 bases and J 6 bases, leaving 8 bases between the germline ends. Germline CDR1 DFQATT, CDR2 SNEGSKA (reference sequence). CDR3 sequence reads: CSARMVLEQYF. CDR3 bases: TGCAGTGCTAGAATGGTACTCGAGCAGTACTTC.